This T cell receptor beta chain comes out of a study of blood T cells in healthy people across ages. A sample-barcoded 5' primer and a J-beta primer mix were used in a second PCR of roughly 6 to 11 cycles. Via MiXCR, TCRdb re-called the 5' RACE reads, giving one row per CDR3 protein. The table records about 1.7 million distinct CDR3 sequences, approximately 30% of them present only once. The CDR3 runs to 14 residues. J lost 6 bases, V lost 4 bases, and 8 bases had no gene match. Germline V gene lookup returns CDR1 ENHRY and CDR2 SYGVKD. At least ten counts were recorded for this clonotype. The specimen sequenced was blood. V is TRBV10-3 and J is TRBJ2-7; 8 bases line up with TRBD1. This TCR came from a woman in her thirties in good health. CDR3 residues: CAISGTGLSGEQYF. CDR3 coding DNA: TGTGCCATCAGTGGGACAGGGCTTTCGGGCGAGCAGTACTTC.